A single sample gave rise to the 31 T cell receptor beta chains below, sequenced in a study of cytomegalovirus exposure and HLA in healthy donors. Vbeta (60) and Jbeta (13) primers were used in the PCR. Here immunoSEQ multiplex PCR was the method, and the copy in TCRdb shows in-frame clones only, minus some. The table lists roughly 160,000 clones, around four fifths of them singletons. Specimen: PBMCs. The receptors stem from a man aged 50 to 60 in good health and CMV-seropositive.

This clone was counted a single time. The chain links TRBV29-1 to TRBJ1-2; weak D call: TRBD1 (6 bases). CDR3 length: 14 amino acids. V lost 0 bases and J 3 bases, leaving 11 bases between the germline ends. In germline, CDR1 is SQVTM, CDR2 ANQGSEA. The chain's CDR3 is CSVEDFGQHYGYTF. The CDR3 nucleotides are TGCAGCGTTGAAGACTTTGGACAGCACTATGGCTACACCTTC. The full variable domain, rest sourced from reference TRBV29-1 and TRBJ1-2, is SAVISQKPSRDICQRGTSLTIQCQVDSQVTMMFWYRQQPGQSLTLIATANQGSEATYESGFVIDKFPISRPNLTFSTLTVSNMSPEDSSIYLCSVEDFGQHYGYTFGSGTRLTVV.

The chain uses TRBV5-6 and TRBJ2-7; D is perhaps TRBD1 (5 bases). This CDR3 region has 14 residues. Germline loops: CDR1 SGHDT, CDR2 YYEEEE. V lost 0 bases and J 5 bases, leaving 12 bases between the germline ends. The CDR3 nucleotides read TGTGCCAGCAGCTTGGTTGCAGGGTTGAACGAGCAGTACTTC. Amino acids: CASSLVAGLNEQYF.

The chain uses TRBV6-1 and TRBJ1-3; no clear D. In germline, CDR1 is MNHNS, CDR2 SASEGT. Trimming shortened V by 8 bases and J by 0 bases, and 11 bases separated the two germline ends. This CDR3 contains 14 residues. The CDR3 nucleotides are TGTGCCAGCTGCAGAGGATCCTCTGGAAACACCATATATTTT. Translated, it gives CASCRGSSGNTIYF.

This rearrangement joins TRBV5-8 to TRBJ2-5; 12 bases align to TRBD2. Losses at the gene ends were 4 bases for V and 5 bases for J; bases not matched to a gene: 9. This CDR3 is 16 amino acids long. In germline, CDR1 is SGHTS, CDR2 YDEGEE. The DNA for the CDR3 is TGTGCCAGCAGCCCTTGGACTAGCGGGGCCCGCGAGACCCAGTACTTC. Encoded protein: CASSPWTSGARETQYF.

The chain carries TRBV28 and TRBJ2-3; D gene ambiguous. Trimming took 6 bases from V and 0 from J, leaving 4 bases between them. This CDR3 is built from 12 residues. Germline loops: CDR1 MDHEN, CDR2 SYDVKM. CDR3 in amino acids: CASRGSTDTQYF. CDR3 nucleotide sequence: TGTGCCAGCAGGGGCAGCACAGATACGCAGTATTTT.

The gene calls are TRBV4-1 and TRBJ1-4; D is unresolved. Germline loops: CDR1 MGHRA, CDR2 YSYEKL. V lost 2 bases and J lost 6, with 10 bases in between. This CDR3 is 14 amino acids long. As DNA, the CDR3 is TGCGCCAGCAGCCAAAGGAGTATAGATGAAAAACTGTTTTTT. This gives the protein CASSQRSIDEKLFF.

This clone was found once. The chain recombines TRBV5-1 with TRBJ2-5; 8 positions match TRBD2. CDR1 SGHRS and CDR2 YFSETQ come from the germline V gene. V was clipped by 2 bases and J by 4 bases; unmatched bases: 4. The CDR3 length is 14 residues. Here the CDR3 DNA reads TGCGCCAGCAGCTTTGCGGGAGGAATAGAGACCCAGTACTTC. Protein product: CASSFAGGIETQYF.

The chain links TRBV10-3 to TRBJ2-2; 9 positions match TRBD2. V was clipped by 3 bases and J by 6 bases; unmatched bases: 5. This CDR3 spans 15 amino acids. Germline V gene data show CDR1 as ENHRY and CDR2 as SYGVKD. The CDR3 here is CAISDRTSAAGELFF. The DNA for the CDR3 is TGTGCCATCAGTGATAGGACTAGCGCGGCCGGGGAGCTGTTTTTT.

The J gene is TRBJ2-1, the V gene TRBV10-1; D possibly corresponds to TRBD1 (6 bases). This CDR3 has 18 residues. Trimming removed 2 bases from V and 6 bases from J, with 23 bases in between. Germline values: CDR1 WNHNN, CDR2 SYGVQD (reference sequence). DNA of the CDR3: TGCGCCAGCAGTGAGCCTGACATAAGATCAGGGGTTTGCAATGAGCAGTTCTTC. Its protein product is CASSEPDIRSGVCNEQFF.

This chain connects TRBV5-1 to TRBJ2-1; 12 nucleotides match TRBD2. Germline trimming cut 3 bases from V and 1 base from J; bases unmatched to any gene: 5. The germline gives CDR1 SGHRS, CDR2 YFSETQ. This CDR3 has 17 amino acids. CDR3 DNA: TGCGCCAGCAGCTCCCTAGCGGGGGGGGGATCCTACAATGAGCAGTTCTTC. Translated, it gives CASSSLAGGGSYNEQFF.

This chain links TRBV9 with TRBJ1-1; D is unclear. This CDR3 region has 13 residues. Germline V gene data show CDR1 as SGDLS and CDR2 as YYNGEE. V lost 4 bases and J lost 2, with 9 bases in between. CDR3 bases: TGTGCCAGCAGCCTCAGTCCAAACACTGAAGCTTTCTTT. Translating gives CASSLSPNTEAFF. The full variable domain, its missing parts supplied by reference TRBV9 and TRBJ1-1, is DSGVTQTPKHLITATGQRVTLRCSPRSGDLSVYWYQQSLDQGLQFLIQYYNGEERAKGNILERFSAQQFPDLHSELNLSSLELGDSALYFCASSLSPNTEAFFGQGTRLTVV.

The CDR3 region has the DNA TGTGCCAGCTCACCCTCTACACAGGCCTACGAGCAGTACTTC. Translation: CASSPSTQAYEQYF. The rearrangement joins TRBV18 to TRBJ2-7; a weak D match, TRBD1 (5 bases). Between the trimmed V and J ends, which lost 3 bases and 2 bases, there was a span of 11 bases. The CDR3 has 14 residues. The germline V gene encodes CDR1 KGHSH and CDR2 LQKENI.

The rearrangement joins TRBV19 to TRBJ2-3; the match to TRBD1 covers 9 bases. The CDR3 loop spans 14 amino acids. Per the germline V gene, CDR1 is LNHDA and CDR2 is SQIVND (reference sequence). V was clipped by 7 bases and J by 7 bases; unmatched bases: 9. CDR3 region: CASTSTGGLNTQYF. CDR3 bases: TGTGCCAGTACCTCAACAGGGGGCCTCAATACGCAGTATTTT.

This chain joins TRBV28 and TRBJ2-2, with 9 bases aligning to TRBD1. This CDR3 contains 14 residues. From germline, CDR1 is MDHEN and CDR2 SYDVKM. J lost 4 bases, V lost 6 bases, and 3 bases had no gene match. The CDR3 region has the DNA TGTGCCAGCAGGAGGACAGGGGTCACCGGGGAGCTGTTTTTT. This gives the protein CASRRTGVTGELFF.

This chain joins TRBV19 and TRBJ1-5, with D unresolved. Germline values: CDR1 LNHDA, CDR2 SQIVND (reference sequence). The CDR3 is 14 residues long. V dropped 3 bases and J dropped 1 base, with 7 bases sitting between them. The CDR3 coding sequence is TGTGCCAGTAGTATTCTCCGGAGCAATCAGCCCCAGCATTTT. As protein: CASSILRSNQPQHF.

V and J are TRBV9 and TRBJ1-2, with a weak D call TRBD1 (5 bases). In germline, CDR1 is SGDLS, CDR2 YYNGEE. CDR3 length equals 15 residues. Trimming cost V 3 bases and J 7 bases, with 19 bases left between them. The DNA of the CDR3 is TGTGCCAGCAGCGGTCGGGACTGGCAGTCGGCTGGCTACACCTTC. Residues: CASSGRDWQSAGYTF.

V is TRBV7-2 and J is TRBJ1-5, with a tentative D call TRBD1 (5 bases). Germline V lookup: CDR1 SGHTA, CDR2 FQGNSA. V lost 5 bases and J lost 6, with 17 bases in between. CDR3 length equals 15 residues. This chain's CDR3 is CASSRTGGEIQPQHF. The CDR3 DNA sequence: TGTGCCAGCAGCCGAACGGGGGGGGAGATTCAGCCCCAGCATTTT.

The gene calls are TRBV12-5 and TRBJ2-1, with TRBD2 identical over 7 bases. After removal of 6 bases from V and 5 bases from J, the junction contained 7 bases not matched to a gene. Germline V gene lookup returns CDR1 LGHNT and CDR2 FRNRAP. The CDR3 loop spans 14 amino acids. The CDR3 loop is CASGRGGGHNEQFF. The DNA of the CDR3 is TGTGCTAGTGGACGGGGCGGGGGTCACAATGAGCAGTTCTTC.

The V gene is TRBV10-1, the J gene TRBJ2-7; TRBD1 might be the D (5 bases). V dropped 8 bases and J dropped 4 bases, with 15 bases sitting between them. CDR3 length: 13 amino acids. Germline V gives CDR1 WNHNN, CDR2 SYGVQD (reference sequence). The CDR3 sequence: CASWTPGFYEQYF. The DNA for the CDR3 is TGCGCCAGCTGGACGCCAGGGTTTTACGAGCAGTACTTC.

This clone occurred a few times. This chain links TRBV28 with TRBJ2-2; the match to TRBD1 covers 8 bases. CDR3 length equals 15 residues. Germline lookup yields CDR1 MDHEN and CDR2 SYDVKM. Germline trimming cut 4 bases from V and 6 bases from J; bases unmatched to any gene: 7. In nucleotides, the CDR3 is TGTGCCAGCAGTTCCTCAGGGGGCGTTGCCGGGGAGCTGTTTTTT. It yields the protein CASSSSGGVAGELFF.

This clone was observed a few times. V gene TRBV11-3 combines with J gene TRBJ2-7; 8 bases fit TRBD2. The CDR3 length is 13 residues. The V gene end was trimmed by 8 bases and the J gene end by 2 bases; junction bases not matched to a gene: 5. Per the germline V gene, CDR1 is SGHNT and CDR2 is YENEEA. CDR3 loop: CASAAGLAYEQYF. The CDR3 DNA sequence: TGTGCCAGCGCCGCGGGACTAGCCTACGAGCAGTACTTC.

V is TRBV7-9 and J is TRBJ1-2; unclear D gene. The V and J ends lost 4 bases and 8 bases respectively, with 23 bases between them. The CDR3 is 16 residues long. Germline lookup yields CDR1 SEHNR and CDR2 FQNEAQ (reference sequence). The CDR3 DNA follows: TGTGCCAGCAGCTCAGGTATCGAAAACCACATCTCCGGCTACACCTTC. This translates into CASSSGIENHISGYTF.

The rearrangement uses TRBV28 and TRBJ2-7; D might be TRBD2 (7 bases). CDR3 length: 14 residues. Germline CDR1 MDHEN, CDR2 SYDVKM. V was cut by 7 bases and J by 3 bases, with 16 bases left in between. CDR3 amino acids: CASTLRGGVYEQYF. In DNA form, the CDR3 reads TGTGCCAGCACCTTGAGGGGGGGGGTCTACGAGCAGTACTTC.

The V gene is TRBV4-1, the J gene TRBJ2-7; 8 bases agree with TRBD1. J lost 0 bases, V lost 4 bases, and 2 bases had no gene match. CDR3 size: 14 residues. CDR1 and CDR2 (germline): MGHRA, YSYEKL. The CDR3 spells CASSPGGSSYEQYF. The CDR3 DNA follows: TGCGCCAGCAGCCCAGGGGGCTCCTCCTACGAGCAGTACTTC.

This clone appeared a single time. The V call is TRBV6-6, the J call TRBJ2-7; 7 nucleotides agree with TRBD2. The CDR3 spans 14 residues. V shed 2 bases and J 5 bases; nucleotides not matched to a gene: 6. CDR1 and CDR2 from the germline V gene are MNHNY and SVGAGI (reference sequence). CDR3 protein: CASSYGGGRDEQYF. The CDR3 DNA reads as TGTGCCAGCAGTTACGGCGGGGGTCGGGACGAGCAGTACTTC.

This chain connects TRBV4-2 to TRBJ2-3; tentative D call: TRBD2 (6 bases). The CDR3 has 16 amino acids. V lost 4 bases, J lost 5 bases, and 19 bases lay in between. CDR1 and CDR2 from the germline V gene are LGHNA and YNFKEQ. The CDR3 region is CASSPPGREQGDTQYF. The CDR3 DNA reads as TGTGCCAGCAGCCCCCCTGGACGGGAGCAAGGAGATACGCAGTATTTT.

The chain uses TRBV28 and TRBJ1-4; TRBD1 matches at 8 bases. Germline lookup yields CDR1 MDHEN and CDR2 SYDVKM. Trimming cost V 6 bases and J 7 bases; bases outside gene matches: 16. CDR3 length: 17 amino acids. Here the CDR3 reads CASSGEPGAGGVEKLFF. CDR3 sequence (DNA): TGTGCCAGCAGCGGAGAACCCGGGGCAGGGGGCGTTGAAAAACTGTTTTTT.

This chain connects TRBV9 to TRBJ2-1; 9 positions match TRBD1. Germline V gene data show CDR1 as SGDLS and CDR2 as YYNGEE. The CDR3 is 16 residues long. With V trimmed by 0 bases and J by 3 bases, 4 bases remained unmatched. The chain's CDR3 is CASSVVQGQGYNEQFF. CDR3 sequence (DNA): TGTGCCAGCAGCGTAGTACAGGGACAGGGCTACAATGAGCAGTTCTTC.

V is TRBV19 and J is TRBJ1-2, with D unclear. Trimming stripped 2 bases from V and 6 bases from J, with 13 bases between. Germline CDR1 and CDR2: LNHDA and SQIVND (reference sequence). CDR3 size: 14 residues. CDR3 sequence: CASSIWGELNGYTF. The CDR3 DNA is TGTGCCAGTAGTATATGGGGAGAACTCAATGGCTACACCTTC. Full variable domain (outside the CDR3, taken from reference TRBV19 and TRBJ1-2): DGGITQSPKYLFRKEGQNVTLSCEQNLNHDAMYWYRQDPGQGLRLIYYSQIVNDFQKGDIAEGYSVSREKKESFPLTVTSAQKNPTAFYLCASSIWGELNGYTFGSGTRLTVV.

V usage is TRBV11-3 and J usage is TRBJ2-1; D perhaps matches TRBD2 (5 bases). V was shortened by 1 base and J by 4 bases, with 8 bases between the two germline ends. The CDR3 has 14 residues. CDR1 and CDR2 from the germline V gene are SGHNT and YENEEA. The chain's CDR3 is CASSLGENYNEQFF. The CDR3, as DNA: TGTGCCAGCAGCTTAGGGGAGAATTACAATGAGCAGTTCTTC.

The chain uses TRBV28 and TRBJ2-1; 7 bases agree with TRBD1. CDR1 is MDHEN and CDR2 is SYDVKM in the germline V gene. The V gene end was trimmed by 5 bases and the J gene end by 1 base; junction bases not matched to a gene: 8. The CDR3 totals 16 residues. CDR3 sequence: CASSLLGRGSYNEQFF. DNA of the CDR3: TGTGCCAGCAGTCTACTAGGCAGGGGGTCCTACAATGAGCAGTTCTTC.